Listed below are T cell receptor beta chains from one sample, sequenced in a study of regulatory T cells in long-lasting Graves disease. TCRdb re-called the multiplex PCR reads through MiXCR, storing one row per CDR3 protein. This table has roughly 430,000 distinct CDR3 sequences, around 20% appearing once. The sequencing here drew on peripheral blood mononuclear cells (PBMCs), taken when the disease was refractory, from a patient treated with antithyroid drugs. These receptors all stem from a female donor with Graves disease. Each CDR3 is given with its conserved first and last residue. Fields, in order: D gene, CDR3 length, clone size, J gene, V gene, CDR3 DNA, CDR3 protein. The D gene is left open where the match is weak. The listing skips clone size in some rows; elsewhere it reads once, few, many or a size class.

D gene: -; CDR3 length: 14; clone size: -; J gene: TRBJ2-7; V gene: TRBV27; CDR3 DNA: TGTGCCAGCAGTATACGAGGGACAACCTACGAGCAGTACTTC; CDR3 protein: CASSIRGTTYEQYF
D gene: -; CDR3 length: 12; clone size: many; J gene: TRBJ2-7; V gene: TRBV29-1; CDR3 DNA: TGCAGCTCCCGGGACGGAGCCTACGAGCAGTACTTC; CDR3 protein: CSSRDGAYEQYF
D gene: TRBD2; CDR3 length: 13; clone size: -; J gene: TRBJ2-2; V gene: TRBV29-1; CDR3 DNA: TGCAGCGTGCGACTAGCTAGCACCGGGGAGCTGTTTTTT; CDR3 protein: CSVRLASTGELFF
D gene: -; CDR3 length: 14; clone size: -; J gene: TRBJ1-1; V gene: TRBV25-1; CDR3 DNA: TGTGCCAGCAGGACTGGGGCTGACTACACTGAAGCTTTCTTT; CDR3 protein: CASRTGADYTEAFF
D gene: TRBD1; CDR3 length: 14; clone size: -; J gene: TRBJ2-5; V gene: TRBV19; CDR3 DNA: TGTGCCAGTAAGCTGACAGGGGCGCGGGAGACCCAGTACTTC; CDR3 protein: CASKLTGARETQYF
D gene: TRBD1; CDR3 length: 13; clone size: many; J gene: TRBJ1-1; V gene: TRBV29-1; CDR3 DNA: TGCAGCGTTGGGTACAGGGGGGACACTGAAGCTTTCTTT; CDR3 protein: CSVGYRGDTEAFF
D gene: TRBD1; CDR3 length: 19; clone size: few; J gene: TRBJ1-5; V gene: TRBV7-3; CDR3 DNA: TGTGCCAGCAGCTTATCAAGAGGGGGCGTCACGGGGAGCAATCAGCCCCAGCATTTT; CDR3 protein: CASSLSRGGVTGSNQPQHF
D gene: -; CDR3 length: 15; clone size: many; J gene: TRBJ2-6; V gene: TRBV2; CDR3 DNA: TGTGCCAGCAGTGACGAGCGCCCTGGGGCCAACGTCCTGACTTTC; CDR3 protein: CASSDERPGANVLTF
D gene: -; CDR3 length: 16; clone size: few; J gene: TRBJ2-6; V gene: TRBV7-2; CDR3 DNA: TGTGCCAGCAGCCTCTTAGGTAGCTCTGGCGCCAACGTCCTGACTTTC; CDR3 protein: CASSLLGSSGANVLTF
D gene: -; CDR3 length: 15; clone size: many; J gene: TRBJ2-7; V gene: TRBV6-1; CDR3 DNA: TGTGCCAGCACCCCACCAGGGCGGCCATCCTACGAGCAGTACTTC; CDR3 protein: CASTPPGRPSYEQYF
D gene: -; CDR3 length: 12; clone size: few; J gene: TRBJ2-2; V gene: TRBV20-1; CDR3 DNA: TGCAGTCCCATCCGGGGTACCGGGGAGCTGTTTTTT; CDR3 protein: CSPIRGTGELFF
D gene: TRBD2; CDR3 length: 12; clone size: -; J gene: TRBJ2-7; V gene: TRBV29-1; CDR3 DNA: TGCAGCGTTGTCGGGAGGGTCTACGAGCAGTACTTC; CDR3 protein: CSVVGRVYEQYF
D gene: TRBD1; CDR3 length: 16; clone size: -; J gene: TRBJ1-4; V gene: TRBV2; CDR3 DNA: TGTGCCAGCACCAAGGGGACAGAGGCAACTAATGAAAAACTGTTTTTT; CDR3 protein: CASTKGTEATNEKLFF
D gene: -; CDR3 length: 18; clone size: few; J gene: TRBJ1-5; V gene: TRBV27; CDR3 DNA: TGTGCCAGCAGTTTTCAGCCCCCCACGGGGGGGGGCAATCAGCCCCAGCATTTT; CDR3 protein: CASSFQPPTGGGNQPQHF
D gene: -; CDR3 length: 16; clone size: -; J gene: TRBJ2-2; V gene: TRBV11-2; CDR3 DNA: TGTGCCAGCAGCCTCCAGACAGGCACGAACACCGGGGAGCTGTTTTTT; CDR3 protein: CASSLQTGTNTGELFF
D gene: TRBD2; CDR3 length: 16; clone size: few; J gene: TRBJ2-7; V gene: TRBV7-2; CDR3 DNA: TGTGCCAGCAGCTCCGACAGACTAGCGGGGACCTACGAGCAGTACTTC; CDR3 protein: CASSSDRLAGTYEQYF
D gene: -; CDR3 length: 16; clone size: -; J gene: TRBJ2-3; V gene: TRBV6-4; CDR3 DNA: TGTGCCAGCAGTTTACACCGGGACCAAAGTGGGGATACGCAGTATTTT; CDR3 protein: CASSLHRDQSGDTQYF
D gene: -; CDR3 length: 14; clone size: many; J gene: TRBJ2-4; V gene: TRBV6-1; CDR3 DNA: TGTGCCAGCGGTGGGGCAGGGAGTGTGAACATTCAGTACTTC; CDR3 protein: CASGGAGSVNIQYF
D gene: TRBD1; CDR3 length: 14; clone size: -; J gene: TRBJ2-1; V gene: TRBV7-9; CDR3 DNA: TGTGCCAGCAGCTGGGTAGGGACAGACAATGAGCAGTTCTTC; CDR3 protein: CASSWVGTDNEQFF
D gene: -; CDR3 length: 11; clone size: many; J gene: TRBJ2-7; V gene: TRBV2; CDR3 DNA: TGTGCCAGCAAAACTAGCTCCGAGCAGTACTTC; CDR3 protein: CASKTSSEQYF
D gene: -; CDR3 length: 12; clone size: -; J gene: TRBJ2-5; V gene: TRBV7-2; CDR3 DNA: TGTGCCAGCAGGGCCGGGAGAGAGACCCAGTACTTC; CDR3 protein: CASRAGRETQYF
D gene: -; CDR3 length: 13; clone size: -; J gene: TRBJ2-1; V gene: TRBV3-1; CDR3 DNA: TGTGCCAGCAGCCAAGCGCCGTACAATGAGCAGTTCTTC; CDR3 protein: CASSQAPYNEQFF
D gene: TRBD1; CDR3 length: 17; clone size: many; J gene: TRBJ1-2; V gene: TRBV6-1; CDR3 DNA: TGTGCCAGCAGTCCACCTTTGGGACAGGCCCTACTCTATGGCTACACCTTC; CDR3 protein: CASSPPLGQALLYGYTF
D gene: TRBD1; CDR3 length: 19; clone size: many; J gene: TRBJ2-2; V gene: TRBV6-1; CDR3 DNA: TGTGCCAGCAGTGAAGTCGTTTTTTTAGGACAGGTGAACACCGGGGAGCTGTTTTTT; CDR3 protein: CASSEVVFLGQVNTGELFF
D gene: -; CDR3 length: 15; clone size: -; J gene: TRBJ2-5; V gene: TRBV3-1; CDR3 DNA: TGTGCCAGCAGCCAAGCGCGGACGGGCCAAGAGACCCAGTACTTC; CDR3 protein: CASSQARTGQETQYF
D gene: -; CDR3 length: 15; clone size: many; J gene: TRBJ2-7; V gene: TRBV7-9; CDR3 DNA: TGTGCCAGCAGCTTAGGAGCGGAGGGCTCCTACGAGCAGTACTTC; CDR3 protein: CASSLGAEGSYEQYF
D gene: TRBD2; CDR3 length: 14; clone size: few; J gene: TRBJ2-3; V gene: TRBV28; CDR3 DNA: TGTGCCAGCACCCAGCGGGAGCCTACAGATACGCAGTATTTT; CDR3 protein: CASTQREPTDTQYF
D gene: -; CDR3 length: 14; clone size: -; J gene: TRBJ2-7; V gene: TRBV13; CDR3 DNA: TGTGCCAGCAGCTTAGGCGGCCCGGACGACGAGCAGTACTTC; CDR3 protein: CASSLGGPDDEQYF
D gene: TRBD1; CDR3 length: 15; clone size: many; J gene: TRBJ2-2; V gene: TRBV29-1; CDR3 DNA: TGCAGCGTCGGGGACAGGGGGCGAGACACCGGGGAGCTGTTTTTT; CDR3 protein: CSVGDRGRDTGELFF
D gene: -; CDR3 length: 14; clone size: many; J gene: TRBJ2-7; V gene: TRBV12-3/TRBV12-4; CDR3 DNA: TGTGCCAGCATGAAATCTGGTCCTACCTACGAGCAGTACTTC; CDR3 protein: CASMKSGPTYEQYF
D gene: -; CDR3 length: 13; clone size: -; J gene: TRBJ1-1; V gene: TRBV20-1; CDR3 DNA: TGCAGTGCTAGAAAAAGTATGAACACTGAAGCTTTCTTT; CDR3 protein: CSARKSMNTEAFF
D gene: -; CDR3 length: 15; clone size: many; J gene: TRBJ1-6; V gene: TRBV28; CDR3 DNA: TGTGCCAGCAGTTCTACCGGGTTCGCTAATTCACCCCTCCACTTT; CDR3 protein: CASSSTGFANSPLHF
D gene: -; CDR3 length: 14; clone size: -; J gene: TRBJ2-2; V gene: TRBV7-9; CDR3 DNA: TGTGCCAGCAGTACAGGGATCGACACCGGGGAGCTGTTTTTT; CDR3 protein: CASSTGIDTGELFF
D gene: -; CDR3 length: 15; clone size: few; J gene: TRBJ2-1; V gene: TRBV6-2/TRBV6-3; CDR3 DNA: TGTGCCAGCAACCTTGGGGGGGGCGGCAACAATGAGCAGTTCTTC; CDR3 protein: CASNLGGGGNNEQFF
D gene: TRBD1; CDR3 length: 13; clone size: many; J gene: TRBJ1-2; V gene: TRBV20-1; CDR3 DNA: TGCAGTGCACCGAACAGGGGCACGGATGGCTACACCTTC; CDR3 protein: CSAPNRGTDGYTF
D gene: -; CDR3 length: 17; clone size: few; J gene: TRBJ2-7; V gene: TRBV11-2; CDR3 DNA: TGTGCCAGCAGCTTAGAGGCCACCGCCCGGGCTACCTACGAGCAGTACTTC; CDR3 protein: CASSLEATARATYEQYF
D gene: TRBD2; CDR3 length: 16; clone size: few; J gene: TRBJ2-7; V gene: TRBV12-3/TRBV12-4; CDR3 DNA: TGTGCCAGCAGTCCCCCCCCCGGGACTAGCATCTACGAGCAGTACTTC; CDR3 protein: CASSPPPGTSIYEQYF
D gene: TRBD2; CDR3 length: 18; clone size: many; J gene: TRBJ2-7; V gene: TRBV10-2; CDR3 DNA: TGCGCCAGCAGTGTCCCCCCCGGACTAGCGGGAGGGGTAGACGAGCAGTACTTC; CDR3 protein: CASSVPPGLAGGVDEQYF
D gene: TRBD2; CDR3 length: 18; clone size: -; J gene: TRBJ2-1; V gene: TRBV3-1; CDR3 DNA: TGTGCCAGCAGCCAAGGGCCCGTGGGTAGCGGGACCTACAATGAGCAGTTCTTC; CDR3 protein: CASSQGPVGSGTYNEQFF
D gene: -; CDR3 length: 13; clone size: many; J gene: TRBJ1-1; V gene: TRBV30; CDR3 DNA: TGTGCCTGGAGTCTACAGGGAAACACTGAAGCTTTCTTT; CDR3 protein: CAWSLQGNTEAFF
D gene: -; CDR3 length: 15; clone size: few; J gene: TRBJ2-2; V gene: TRBV27; CDR3 DNA: TGTGCCAGCAGTTGGTGGGGGGCAATTGGCGGGGAGCTGTTTTTT; CDR3 protein: CASSWWGAIGGELFF
D gene: -; CDR3 length: 15; clone size: many; J gene: TRBJ1-1; V gene: TRBV7-2; CDR3 DNA: TGTGCCAGCACCCCACTAGGGGCCGGGGGGCCTGAAGCTTTCTTT; CDR3 protein: CASTPLGAGGPEAFF
D gene: -; CDR3 length: 15; clone size: -; J gene: TRBJ2-7; V gene: TRBV6-2/TRBV6-3; CDR3 DNA: TGTGCCAGCATCCCCGGGACAAAGCTCTCCTACGAGCAGTACTTC; CDR3 protein: CASIPGTKLSYEQYF
D gene: -; CDR3 length: 14; clone size: few; J gene: TRBJ1-4; V gene: TRBV28; CDR3 DNA: TGTGCCAGCAGTTTAGATAGGATGGGGGAAAAACTGTTTTTT; CDR3 protein: CASSLDRMGEKLFF
D gene: -; CDR3 length: 12; clone size: many; J gene: TRBJ2-5; V gene: TRBV20-1; CDR3 DNA: TGCAGTGCTGGGACGCGGCAAGAGACCCAGTACTTC; CDR3 protein: CSAGTRQETQYF
D gene: TRBD2; CDR3 length: 15; clone size: -; J gene: TRBJ2-1; V gene: TRBV5-1; CDR3 DNA: TGCGCCAGCAGCACCTCCGGGGGGGGATACAATGAGCAGTTCTTC; CDR3 protein: CASSTSGGGYNEQFF